The 31 T cell receptor beta chains listed next were all sequenced from one sample in a study of beta chain features in type 1 diabetes. The study, taken as a whole, reports: The study found moderately but significantly shorter TCRB CDR3s in all four CD4+ subsets of Type 1 diabetes patients.

The antigens of these receptors remain unknown. The entirety of the isolated RNA underwent reverse transcription, so expressed TCRB transcripts were sequenced. Sequenced by immunoSEQ multiplex PCR; TCRdb stores in-frame clones only, minus some. The repertoire holds 130,000 or so clones, with roughly 10% as singletons. The sequenced sample consisted of central memory CD4+ T cells from blood. These receptor sequences come from a man between 25 and 39 years old with type 1 diabetes.

This clone occurred a few times. The chain's CDR3 is CASSLGPSTDTQYF. In DNA, the CDR3 is TGTGCCAGCAGCTTGGGGCCTAGCACAGATACGCAGTATTTT. V and J are TRBV7-9 and TRBJ2-3; TRBD1 is a possible D gene (5 bases). Germline CDR1 reads SEHNR; CDR2 reads FQNEAQ (reference sequence). The V and J ends lost 3 bases and 0 bases respectively, with 7 bases between them. This CDR3 spans 14 amino acids. The full variable domain, rest sourced from reference TRBV7-9 and TRBJ2-3, is DTGVSQNPRHKITKRGQNVTFRCDPISEHNRLYWYRQTLGQGPEFLTYFQNEAQLEKSRLLSDRFSAERPKGSFSTLEIQRTEQGDSAMYLCASSLGPSTDTQYFGPGTRLTVL.

This clone showed up just a few times. The chain couples TRBV11-1 to TRBJ2-7, with D perhaps TRBD2 (5 bases). The V end lost 5 bases, the J end lost 3 bases, and 17 bases lay between the germline ends. CDR3 length: 15 amino acids. In germline, CDR1 is SGHAT, CDR2 FQDESV (reference sequence). CDR3 residues: CASSLSGSAGYEQYF. For the CDR3, the DNA is TGTGCCAGCAGCCTCTCGGGATCGGCGGGCTACGAGCAGTACTTC.

This clone was detected only a few times. CDR3 sequence (DNA): TGTGCCAGCAGCGGGACAGGGGGTCGACCAGAAAAACTGTTTTTT. Amino acids: CASSGTGGRPEKLFF. The rearrangement joins TRBV7-2 to TRBJ1-4; TRBD1 matches at 11 bases. The J segment lost 8 bases and the V segment lost 5 bases, leaving 7 bases of the junction unmatched. Germline V gives CDR1 SGHTA, CDR2 FQGNSA. The CDR3 covers 15 residues.

This clone was detected only a few times. The CDR3 DNA reads TGTGCCAGCACCGGGGGGGCCCAAGAGACCCAGTACTTC. The encoded protein is CASTGGAQETQYF. The rearrangement joins TRBV2 to TRBJ2-5; TRBD2 agrees at 8 bases. Germline V gives CDR1 SNHLY, CDR2 FYNNEI. CDR3 length: 13 amino acids. Trimming took 7 bases from V and 1 from J; bases not matched to a gene: 2.

In this sample, this clone turned up a few times. The rearrangement links TRBV11-2 to TRBJ2-1; the D is unclear. The V gene lost 0 bases and the J gene lost 10 bases, with 10 bases spanning the gap. Germline lookup yields CDR1 SGHAT and CDR2 FQNNGV. The CDR3 sequence is 13 residues long. The CDR3 DNA sequence: TGTGCCAGCAGCTTAGACCCGGAGAGGGAGCAGTTCTTC. This translates into CASSLDPEREQFF.

The sample holds a few counts of this clone. This chain joins TRBV19 and TRBJ2-5, with D maybe TRBD1 (5 bases). From germline, CDR1 is LNHDA and CDR2 SQIVND (reference sequence). V was clipped by 4 bases and J by 4 bases, with 10 bases between them. The CDR3 totals 13 residues. CDR3: CASSNQGGETQYF. The CDR3 DNA reads TGTGCCAGTAGTAACCAGGGTGGAGAGACCCAGTACTTC.

The rearrangement links TRBV25-1 to TRBJ1-3, with a possible D match to TRBD1 (6 bases). The CDR3 has 13 amino acids. The germline V gene has CDR1 MGHDK and CDR2 SYGVNS. V lost 4 bases and J lost 6, with 10 bases in between. The CDR3 DNA follows: TGTGCCAGCAGTGGGACAGCTTTAAACACCATATATTTT. This codes for CASSGTALNTIYF.

This clone has only a few counts. V gene TRBV7-2 combines with J gene TRBJ2-1; 7 nucleotides match TRBD1. The CDR3 runs to 16 residues. The J segment lost 4 bases and the V segment lost 4 bases, leaving 10 bases of the junction unmatched. Germline V gene lookup returns CDR1 SGHTA and CDR2 FQGNSA. CDR3 protein: CASSSDRVVWYNEQFF. The CDR3 coding sequence is TGTGCCAGCAGCTCCGACAGGGTCGTGTGGTACAATGAGCAGTTCTTC.

The chain combines TRBV5-1 with TRBJ2-2, with TRBD1 as a possible D gene (7 bases). This CDR3 comprises 16 residues. The germline V gene has CDR1 SGHRS and CDR2 YFSETQ. V lost 4 bases to trimming and J lost 6 bases, with 19 bases between them. The CDR3 reads CASSHGTAGLAGELFF. The CDR3 coding sequence is TGCGCCAGCAGCCACGGGACAGCGGGCCTAGCCGGGGAGCTGTTTTTT.

The chain uses TRBV6-6 and TRBJ1-3; 9 nucleotides agree with TRBD1. The CDR3 consists of 15 residues. Per the germline V gene, CDR1 is MNHNY and CDR2 is SVGAGI (reference sequence). The V segment lost 4 bases and the J segment 3 bases; nucleotides outside the gene matches: 4. The CDR3 reads CASSSQTGGGNTIYF. Written as DNA, the CDR3 is TGTGCCAGCAGTTCACAGACAGGGGGTGGAAACACCATATATTTT.

The CDR3 DNA reads as TGTGCCAGCTATCCGGGACAGGTTGGTTCACCCCTCCACTTT. Residues: CASYPGQVGSPLHF. The chain has TRBV28 and TRBJ1-6, with 8 bases fitting TRBD1. Germline V gene lookup returns CDR1 MDHEN and CDR2 SYDVKM. V lost 8 bases and J lost 9; bases outside the gene matches: 9. The CDR3 consists of 14 residues.

This clone turned up a few times. The V and J genes are TRBV11-2 and TRBJ1-1, with D unclear. CDR1 SGHAT and CDR2 FQNNGV come from the germline V gene. Trimming stripped 1 base from V and 3 bases from J, with 6 bases between. CDR3 length: 13 residues. CDR3 sequence: CASSLVQDTEAFF. The CDR3 DNA is TGTGCCAGCAGCTTAGTACAAGACACTGAAGCTTTCTTT.

J is TRBJ2-5 and V is TRBV5-6, with TRBD2 identical over 7 bases. The V and J ends lost 0 bases and 4 bases, in that order; junction bases with no gene match: 9. From germline, CDR1 is SGHDT and CDR2 YYEEEE. CDR3 length: 16 residues. In DNA form, the CDR3 reads TGTGCCAGCAGCTTGGTCGCGGGACTACGGAGAGAGACCCAGTACTTC. The encoded protein is CASSLVAGLRRETQYF.

The chain links TRBV5-6 to TRBJ1-3; the D is unclear. Trimming took 0 bases from V and 2 from J, leaving 12 bases between them. Germline V lookup: CDR1 SGHDT, CDR2 YYEEEE. This CDR3 spans 16 amino acids. CDR3 region: CASSLGGRAAGNTIYF. The CDR3 DNA reads TGTGCCAGCAGCTTGGGTGGGAGGGCTGCTGGAAACACCATATATTTT.

This rearrangement joins TRBV10-3 to TRBJ2-3; TRBD2 might be the D (7 bases). The CDR3 consists of 14 residues. V was shortened by 6 bases and J by 2 bases, with 12 bases between the two germline ends. Germline V gene lookup returns CDR1 ENHRY and CDR2 SYGVKD. CDR3 region: CAIRAGALTDTQYF. CDR3 coding DNA: TGTGCCATCAGGGCGGGGGCCCTCACAGATACGCAGTATTTT.

This clone was seen more than once but under ten times. V is TRBV7-2 and J is TRBJ2-3; perhaps TRBD2 as D (5 bases). The CDR3 totals 15 residues. The V and J ends lost 0 bases and 6 bases respectively, with 13 bases between them. Germline V gives CDR1 SGHTA, CDR2 FQGNSA. The CDR3 DNA reads as TGTGCCAGCAGCTTAGCGGGGAGACCGTCCGATACGCAGTATTTT. Translating it yields CASSLAGRPSDTQYF.

This clone turned up a few times. The rearrangement links TRBV28 to TRBJ2-1; D not certain. Trimming removed 5 bases at V and 7 bases at J, with 6 bases between. This CDR3 has 11 residues. Germline values: CDR1 MDHEN, CDR2 SYDVKM. The DNA for the CDR3 is TGTGCCAGCAGTCCCCGGAATGAGCAGTTCTTC. Amino acids: CASSPRNEQFF. Together with reference TRBV28 and TRBJ2-1, the CDR3 gives the full variable domain: DVKVTQSSRYLVKRTGEKVFLECVQDMDHENMFWYRQDPGLGLRLIYFSYDVKMKEKGDIPEGYSVSREKKERFSLILESASTNQTSMYLCASSPRNEQFFGPGTRLTVL.

This clone was observed a few times. The chain has TRBV5-1 and TRBJ1-1, with D possibly matching TRBD1 (5 bases). The germline CDR1 and CDR2 sequences are SGHRS and YFSETQ. The CDR3 extends over 17 amino acids. V gave up 4 bases and J gave up 7 bases, with 26 bases separating them. The DNA of the CDR3 is TGCGCCAGCAGCGCGCTACCCTCGGGGGGAGGAGGTGGTGAAGCTTTCTTT. It encodes CASSALPSGGGGGEAFF.

This clone was seen repeatedly, ten times or more. The chain joins TRBV9 to TRBJ2-2; 7 bases match TRBD1. V shed 6 bases, J shed 10 bases, and the junction held 6 bases outside the gene matches. CDR1 and CDR2 (germline): SGDLS, YYNGEE. The CDR3 spans 12 residues. This CDR3 is CASTRTGQELFF. The CDR3 bases are TGTGCCAGCACCCGGACAGGCCAGGAGCTGTTTTTT.

The chain is built from TRBV18 and TRBJ1-2; maybe TRBD1 (5 bases). This CDR3 spans 12 amino acids. Per germline, CDR1 KGHSH and CDR2 LQKENI. With 3 bases removed from V and 8 bases from J, the gap between germline ends came to 10 bases. For the CDR3, the DNA is TGTGCCAGCTCACCGGGGGGAGGCGGCTACACCTTC. Protein: CASSPGGGGYTF.

The chain is built from TRBV7-3 and TRBJ1-6, with TRBD1 matching 7 bases. The CDR3 is 15 amino acids. The J segment lost 10 bases and the V segment lost 1 base, leaving 7 bases of the junction unmatched. CDR1 and CDR2 (germline): SGHTA, FQGTGA. This CDR3 is CASSLRGGETSPLHF. The CDR3 coding sequence is TGTGCCAGCAGCTTAAGAGGGGGCGAAACCTCACCCCTCCACTTT.

This chain uses TRBV28 with TRBJ1-1, with unresolved D. The V end was cut by 3 bases, the J end by 4 bases, with 9 bases between. The CDR3 runs 13 residues. Germline loops: CDR1 MDHEN, CDR2 SYDVKM. The CDR3: CASSFSAGTEAFF. CDR3 in DNA: TGTGCCAGCAGTTTCAGCGCCGGCACTGAAGCTTTCTTT. Full variable domain (missing parts from reference TRBV28 and TRBJ1-1): DVKVTQSSRYLVKRTGEKVFLECVQDMDHENMFWYRQDPGLGLRLIYFSYDVKMKEKGDIPEGYSVSREKKERFSLILESASTNQTSMYLCASSFSAGTEAFFGQGTRLTVV.

The chain has TRBV19 and TRBJ2-3, with TRBD2 identical over 9 bases. V trimming: 7 bases; J trimming: 2 bases; junction bases outside the gene matches: 4. CDR1 and CDR2 (germline): LNHDA, SQIVND (reference sequence). The CDR3 runs 14 residues. The DNA for the CDR3 is TGTGCCAGTAAGGAGCGGGGGGCCACAGATACGCAGTATTTT. It translates to CASKERGATDTQYF.

The chain links TRBV5-1 to TRBJ1-1, with D unclear. Trimming shortened V by 4 bases and J by 1 base, and 8 bases separated the two germline ends. The germline gives CDR1 SGHRS, CDR2 YFSETQ. CDR3 size: 13 residues. The CDR3 DNA is TGCGCCAGCAGCCCAACAGCGAACACTGAAGCTTTCTTT. This gives the protein CASSPTANTEAFF.

This clone was observed a handful of times. The V gene is TRBV4-1, the J gene TRBJ2-3; 8 bases match TRBD2. The CDR3 consists of 16 residues. Germline assignment: CDR1 MGHRA and CDR2 YSYEKL. The trim removed 1 base at V and 2 bases at J, leaving 5 bases unmatched. The CDR3 DNA follows: TGCGCCAGCAGCCAAGGCGGTAGCGGGGACACAGATACGCAGTATTTT. This sequence encodes CASSQGGSGDTDTQYF.

CDR3 in DNA: TGCAGCGCTGACAGGGGGCGCGATGGCTACACCTTC. This encodes CSADRGRDGYTF. This rearrangement joins TRBV29-1 to TRBJ1-2, with 10 bases lining up with TRBD1. The CDR3 covers 12 residues. V lost 7 bases and J lost 6; bases outside the gene matches: 5. The germline V gene encodes CDR1 SQVTM and CDR2 ANQGSEA.

This clone was observed a handful of times. The gene calls are TRBV5-4 and TRBJ2-5; 12 positions match TRBD2. The CDR3 loop spans 16 amino acids. V trimming: 3 bases; J trimming: 4 bases; junction bases outside the gene matches: 7. The germline CDR1 and CDR2 sequences are SGHNT and YYREEE (reference sequence). CDR3 sequence (DNA): TGTGCCAGCAGCTCCTCACTAGCGGGGGGATCAGAGACCCAGTACTTC. This codes for CASSSSLAGGSETQYF. Variable domain in full (rest from reference TRBV5-4 and TRBJ2-5): ETGVTQSPTHLIKTRGQQVTLRCSSQSGHNTVSWYQQALGQGPQFIFQYYREEENGRGNFPPRFSGLQFPNYSSELNVNALELDDSALYLCASSSSLAGGSETQYFGPGTRLLVL.

This clone was seen only a few times. Other DNA sequences in this specimen translate into the identical CDR3. This chain connects TRBV7-9 to TRBJ2-1, with TRBD2 matching over 7 bases. This CDR3 is built from 14 residues. Trimming removed 5 bases from V and 6 bases from J; junction bases left unmatched: 7. From germline, CDR1 is SEHNR and CDR2 FQNEAQ (reference sequence). The CDR3, as DNA: TGTGCCAGCAGCCTATCCGGGACTACCAATGAGCAGTTCTTC. It encodes CASSLSGTTNEQFF.

This clone was detected only a few times. The rearrangement uses TRBV21-1 and TRBJ2-1; no check of the table's D call, TRBD1, against the DNA was made. TRBV21-1 has pseudogene status. This CDR3 has 18 amino acids. The CDR3 loop is CASSKGLTARGSVHEQFF. In nucleotides, the CDR3 is TGTGCCAGCAGCAAAGGACTGACAGCACGAGGCTCAGTCCATGAGCAGTTCTTC.

This clone was counted a few times. The chain recombines TRBV9 with TRBJ2-5; 14 bases line up with TRBD2. The CDR3 has 20 residues. Losses at the gene ends were 4 bases for V and 5 bases for J; bases not matched to a gene: 19. Germline CDR1 reads SGDLS; CDR2 reads YYNGEE. CDR3 nucleotide sequence: TGTGCCAGCAGCCCCAGGGGGGGACTAGCGGGGGCAGGTCTAAAGGAGACCCAGTACTTC. Translation gives CASSPRGGLAGAGLKETQYF. Based on the CDR3 plus reference TRBV9 and TRBJ2-5, the full variable domain is DSGVTQTPKHLITATGQRVTLRCSPRSGDLSVYWYQQSLDQGLQFLIQYYNGEERAKGNILERFSAQQFPDLHSELNLSSLELGDSALYFCASSPRGGLAGAGLKETQYFGPGTRLLVL.

The CDR3 nucleotides are TGTGCCAGTAGTTCTCCTCCGCGGAGCTCCTATAATTCACCCCTCCACTTT. Its protein is CASSSPPRSSYNSPLHF. The chain combines TRBV19 with TRBJ1-6; no firm D call. This CDR3 is 17 amino acids long. Germline lookup yields CDR1 LNHDA and CDR2 SQIVND (reference sequence). Trimming took 5 bases from V and 0 from J, leaving 14 bases between them. Combining the CDR3 with reference TRBV19 and TRBJ1-6 gives the whole variable domain DGGITQSPKYLFRKEGQNVTLSCEQNLNHDAMYWYRQDPGQGLRLIYYSQIVNDFQKGDIAEGYSVSREKKESFPLTVTSAQKNPTAFYLCASSSPPRSSYNSPLHFGNGTRLTVT.